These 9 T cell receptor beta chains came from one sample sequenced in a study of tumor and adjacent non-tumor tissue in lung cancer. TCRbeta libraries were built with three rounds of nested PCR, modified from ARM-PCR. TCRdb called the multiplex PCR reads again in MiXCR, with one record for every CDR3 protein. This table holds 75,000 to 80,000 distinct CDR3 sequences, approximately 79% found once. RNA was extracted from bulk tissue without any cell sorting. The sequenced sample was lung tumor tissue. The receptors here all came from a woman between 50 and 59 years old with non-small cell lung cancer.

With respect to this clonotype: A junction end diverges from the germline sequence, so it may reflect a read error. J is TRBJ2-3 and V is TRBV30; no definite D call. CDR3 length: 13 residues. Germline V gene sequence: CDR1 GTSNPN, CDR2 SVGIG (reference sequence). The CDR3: CAWTGVFTNTQYF. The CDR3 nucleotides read TGTGCCTGGACCGGAGTATTCACAAATACGCAGTATTTT.

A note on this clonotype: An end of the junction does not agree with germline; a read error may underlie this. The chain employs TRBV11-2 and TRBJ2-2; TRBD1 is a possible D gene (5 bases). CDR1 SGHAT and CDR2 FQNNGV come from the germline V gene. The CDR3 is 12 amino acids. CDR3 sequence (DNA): TGTGCCAGCAGCTCCTTGTACAGGAAGCTGTCTTTT. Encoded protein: CASSSLYRKLSF.

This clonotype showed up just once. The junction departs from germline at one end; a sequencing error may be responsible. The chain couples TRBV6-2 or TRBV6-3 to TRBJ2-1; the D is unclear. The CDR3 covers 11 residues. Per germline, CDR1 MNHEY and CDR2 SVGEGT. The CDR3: CASRIGVEQFF. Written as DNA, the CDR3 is TGTGCCAGCAGGATAGGTGTTGAGCAGTTTTTC.

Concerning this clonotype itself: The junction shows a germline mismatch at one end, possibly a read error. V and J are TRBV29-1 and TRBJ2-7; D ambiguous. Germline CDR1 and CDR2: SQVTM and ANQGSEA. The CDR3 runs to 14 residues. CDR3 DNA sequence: TGCAACATACAGTGGAGAGGAGATTCCTATGAGCAGTACTTC. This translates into CNIQWRGDSYEQYF.

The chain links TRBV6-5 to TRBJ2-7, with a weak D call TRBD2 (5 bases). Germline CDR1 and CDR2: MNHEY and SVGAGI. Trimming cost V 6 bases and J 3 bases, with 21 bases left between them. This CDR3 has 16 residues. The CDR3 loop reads CASSLNWVSESYEQYF. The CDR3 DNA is TGTGCCAGCAGCCTGAATTGGGTTAGCGAGAGCTACGAGCAGTACTTC.

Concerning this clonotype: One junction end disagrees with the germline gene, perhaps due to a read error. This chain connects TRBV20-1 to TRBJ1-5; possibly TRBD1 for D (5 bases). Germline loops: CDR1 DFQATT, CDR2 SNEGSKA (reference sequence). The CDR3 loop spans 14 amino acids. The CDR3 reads CNAKTDYRNQPQHF. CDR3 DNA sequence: TGCAATGCTAAGACAGACTATAGGAATCAGCCCCAGCATTTT.

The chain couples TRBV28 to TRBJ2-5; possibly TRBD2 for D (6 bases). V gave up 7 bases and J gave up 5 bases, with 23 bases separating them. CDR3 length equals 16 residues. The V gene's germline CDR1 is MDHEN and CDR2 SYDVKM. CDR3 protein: CASTIRESLPRETQYF. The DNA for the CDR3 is TGTGCCAGCACAATCCGGGAGAGCCTGCCCCGGGAGACCCAGTACTTC.

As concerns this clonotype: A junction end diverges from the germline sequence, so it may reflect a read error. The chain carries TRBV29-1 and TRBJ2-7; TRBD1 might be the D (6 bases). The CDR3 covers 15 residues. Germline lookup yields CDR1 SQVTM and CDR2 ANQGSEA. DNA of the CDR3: TGTAGCGTTGTTGGTCTAGGGGGAGACCCCTACGAGCAGTACTTC. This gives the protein CSVVGLGGDPYEQYF.

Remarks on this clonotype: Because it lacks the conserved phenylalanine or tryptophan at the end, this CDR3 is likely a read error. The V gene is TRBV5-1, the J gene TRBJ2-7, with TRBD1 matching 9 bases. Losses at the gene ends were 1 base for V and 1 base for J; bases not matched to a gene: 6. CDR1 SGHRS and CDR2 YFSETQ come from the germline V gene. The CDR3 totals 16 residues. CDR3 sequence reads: CASSLPRTGESYEQYS. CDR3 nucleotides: TGCGCCAGCAGCTTGCCCCGGACAGGGGAATCCTACGAGCAGTACTCC.